The clone carrying this T cell receptor (beta chain) came up a few times. Trimming at V came to 3 bases and at J to 8 bases, leaving 6 bases not matched to a gene. CDR1 SEHNR and CDR2 FQNEAQ come from the germline V gene (reference sequence). The CDR3 is 15 amino acids. This record comes from a study of early T cells in non-severe SARS-CoV-2 infection. At the level of the study: Bulk RNA taken from unsorted whole blood was sequenced, leaving chains unpaired.

TCRdb called the 5' RACE reads again in MiXCR, with one record for every CDR3 protein. This table holds some 80,000 distinct CDR3 sequences, roughly a tenth found once. This specimen consisted of whole blood, obtained at baseline. V gene TRBV7-9 combines with J gene TRBJ1-4; TRBD1 matches at 10 bases. The clonotype originates from an adult who was a healthcare worker with PCR-confirmed SARS-CoV-2 infection or an uninfected control (not recorded which). The CDR3 sequence: CASSLGGTGAEKLFF. The CDR3 region has the DNA TGTGCCAGCAGCTTGGGCGGGACAGGGGCGGAAAAACTGTTTTTT.